A selection of T cell receptor beta chains follows, all from one sample in a study of blood T cell repertoires in COVID-19. TCRdb's table, derived via immunoSEQ multiplex PCR, lists solely in-frame clones and lacks some. In the table there are around 60,000 clones, roughly 74% of which are singletons. Sequencing was performed on peripheral blood. Every receptor here comes from a woman of 80 years or more with acute or convalescent COVID-19. Each CDR3 is given with its conserved first and last residue. The D gene is left open where the match is weak. Clone size is stated in some rows and not others, as once, few, many or a class when expanded.

clone_size d_call j_call v_call cdr3_nt cdr3_aa
- - TRBJ1-6 TRBV2 TGTGCCACGACAGGATTAGGTTCACCCCTCCACTTT CATTGLGSPLHF
- - TRBJ2-1 TRBV7-9 TGTGCCAGCAGCTTAGACGGGACCTACAATGAGCAGTTCTTC CASSLDGTYNEQFF
few TRBD1 TRBJ2-5 TRBV24-1 TGTGCCACCAGTGATCCGAGGGGGCCTGGGGAGACCCAGTACTTC CATSDPRGPGETQYF
- TRBD1 TRBJ1-1 TRBV6-2/TRBV6-3 TGTGCCAGCAGTTCCCCGACAGGGGGCGCGACTACTGAAGCTTTCTTT CASSSPTGGATTEAFF
- - TRBJ2-5 TRBV11-3 TGTGCCAGCAGCCCAGGCGATCAAGAGACCCAGTACTTC CASSPGDQETQYF
- TRBD1 TRBJ2-7 TRBV7-8 TGTGCCAGCAGCTTAACAGGGGAAAACTACGAGCAGTACTTC CASSLTGENYEQYF
- - TRBJ1-4 TRBV28 TGTGCCAGCAGTTTGGCTATTACAGGGACGGAAAAACTGTTTTTT CASSLAITGTEKLFF
- - TRBJ1-2 TRBV2 TGTGCCAGCAGTGTAAGCCATAACTATGGCTACACCTTC CASSVSHNYGYTF
- - TRBJ1-1 TRBV9 TGTGCCAGCAGCGTACGGGGACAAAACACTGAAGCTTTCTTT CASSVRGQNTEAFF
- TRBD1 TRBJ1-1 TRBV18 TGTGCCAGCTCTCCTGGACAGGGGGCTGAAGCTTTCTTT CASSPGQGAEAFF
- TRBD1 TRBJ1-2 TRBV5-8 TGTGCCAGCAGCTTGGCCGGGACAGGGAGCTATGGCTACACCTTC CASSLAGTGSYGYTF
- TRBD1 TRBJ1-2 TRBV9 TGTGCCAGCAGCACCCGACAGGGGGCGGACTATGGCTACACCTTC CASSTRQGADYGYTF
- TRBD2 TRBJ2-2 TRBV19 TGTGCCAGTAGTATCGTCGGGCTAGCGGTACGGTCCGGGGAGCTGTTTTTT CASSIVGLAVRSGELFF
few TRBD1 TRBJ1-2 TRBV28 TGTGCCAGCAGTACAGGGGGCGTCGGCTATGGCTACACCTTC CASSTGGVGYGYTF
- - TRBJ1-3 TRBV19 TGTGCCAGTAGTCAACCAGGGGATAGAAACACCATATATTTT CASSQPGDRNTIYF
- TRBD1 TRBJ1-2 TRBV10-2 TGCGCCAGCAGGGGGACAGGGGCAAATCCCACCATCGATGGCTACACCTTC CASRGTGANPTIDGYTF
once - TRBJ2-5 TRBV7-2 TGTGCCAGCAGCCCATACACCGGGGTTCACCAAGAGACCCAGTACTTC CASSPYTGVHQETQYF
- TRBD1 TRBJ2-7 TRBV3-1/TRBV3-2 TGTGCCAGCAGCCAAGGGATGGACAGGGGCGAGCAGTACTTC CASSQGMDRGEQYF
few - TRBJ1-4 TRBV5-6 TGTGCCAGCAGTTACGGGGTTGAGGAAAAACTGTTTTTT CASSYGVEEKLFF
- - TRBJ1-2 TRBV5-5 TGTGCCAGCAGCCTACTGAACACGGGGGTCGACTACACCTTC CASSLLNTGVDYTF
few TRBD1 TRBJ1-5 TRBV6-5 TGTGCCAGCAGTTTAGGGACAGGGAATCAGCCCCAGCATTTT CASSLGTGNQPQHF
once TRBD1 TRBJ1-2 TRBV7-9 TGTGCCAGCACCTTTAACGACAGGGTCTATGGCTACACCTTC CASTFNDRVYGYTF
- TRBD1 TRBJ2-5 TRBV3-1/TRBV3-2 TGTGCCAGCAGCCAAGGGGCTGGACAGGGGGCATGGGAGACCCAGTACTTC CASSQGAGQGAWETQYF
- TRBD1 TRBJ2-1 TRBV13 TGTGCCAGCAGCTCTCCGGACAGGGGGCCGTTGCGTGAGCAGTTCTTC CASSSPDRGPLREQFF
- - TRBJ1-2 TRBV6-5 TGTGCCAGCACTCGGGAAGGGTTTCGTGGCGGCTACACCTTC CASTREGFRGGYTF
- - TRBJ2-2 TRBV7-9 TGTGCCAGCAGCTTAGAGCGTTTAGGCACCGGGGAGCTGTTTTTT CASSLERLGTGELFF
- - TRBJ2-1 TRBV5-1 TGCGCCAGCAGCTTGGAGTCCGGGAATGAGCAGTTCTTC CASSLESGNEQFF
many TRBD2 TRBJ2-1 TRBV19 TGTGCCAGTATGGGTAGGACTAGCGCCCACAATGAGCAGTTCTTC CASMGRTSAHNEQFF
few - TRBJ1-5 TRBV5-1 TGCGCCAGCAGCCTAAACACAGCGGATAGCAATCAGCCCCAGCATTTT CASSLNTADSNQPQHF
- TRBD1 TRBJ1-4 TRBV9 TGTGCCAGCAGCGTAGCAGGGGGTGGGGAAAAACTGTTTTTT CASSVAGGGEKLFF